This TCR beta chain was captured in a study of OX40 agonist ivuxolimab in advanced cancers. Regarding the study as a whole: Not determined was the antigen specificity of the expanded peripheral T cells.

The data were produced by immunoSEQ multiplex PCR, yet TCRdb's version contains in-frame clones alone and is incomplete. Seen here are fewer than 80,000 clones, just under 85% observed once, and the top ten hold about 9.1%. Turning to this clone: As yet, its antigen is unknown.

Sequencing used CD4+ or CD8+ T cells sorted from blood, obtained in a trial of the OX40 agonist ivuxolimab. This TCR was sampled from an adult with an advanced solid tumor such as melanoma, head and neck, liver or kidney cancer.

Here the CDR3 reads CASSKNRDVGEKLFF. CDR3 in DNA: TGTGCCAGCAGCAAAAACAGGGACGTAGGTGAAAAACTGTTTTTT. J is TRBJ1-4 and V is TRBV7-2; a possible D gene is TRBD1 (6 bases). V lost 5 bases, J lost 7 bases, and 17 bases lay in between. This CDR3 contains 15 residues. From germline, CDR1 is SGHTA and CDR2 FQGNSA.